The clone carrying this T cell receptor (beta chain) was seen only a few times. Produced via immunoSEQ multiplex PCR; TCRdb's table is partial and in-frame only. The table includes around 310,000 clones, 89% detected once. The CDR3 loop spans 15 amino acids. CDR1 and CDR2 (germline): LGHNA, YNFKEQ. Between the trimmed V and J ends, which lost 1 base and 7 bases, there was a span of 14 bases. This sample is drawn from a study of blood T cell repertoires in COVID-19. Study information: T cells, B-cell-depleted T cells, or PBMCs supplied cDNA or gDNA.

The origin of this receptor is a woman in her 40s who had recovered from COVID-19. The source material was PBMCs or T cells enriched from blood (not recorded which). The gene calls are TRBV4-2 and TRBJ1-5; D is perhaps TRBD1 (5 bases). The CDR3 DNA sequence: TGTGCCAGCAGCCAAGGGGGGGGAGGAGGGCAGCCCCAGCATTTT. Amino acid sequence: CASSQGGGGGQPQHF.